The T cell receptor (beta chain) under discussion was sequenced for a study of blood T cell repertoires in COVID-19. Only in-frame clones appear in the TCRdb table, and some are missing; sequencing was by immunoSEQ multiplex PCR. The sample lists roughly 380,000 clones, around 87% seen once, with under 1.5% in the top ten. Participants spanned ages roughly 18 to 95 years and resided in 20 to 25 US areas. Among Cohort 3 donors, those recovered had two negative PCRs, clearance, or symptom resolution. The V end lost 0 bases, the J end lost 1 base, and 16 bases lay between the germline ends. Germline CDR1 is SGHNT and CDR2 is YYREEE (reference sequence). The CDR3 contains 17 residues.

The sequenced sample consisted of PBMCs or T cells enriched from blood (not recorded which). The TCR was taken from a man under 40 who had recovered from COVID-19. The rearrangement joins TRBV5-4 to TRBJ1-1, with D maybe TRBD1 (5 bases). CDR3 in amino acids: CASSLATVGVKNTEAFF. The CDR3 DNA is TGTGCCAGCAGCTTGGCCACGGTAGGGGTGAAGAACACTGAAGCTTTCTTT. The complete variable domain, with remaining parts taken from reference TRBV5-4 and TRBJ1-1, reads ETGVTQSPTHLIKTRGQQVTLRCSSQSGHNTVSWYQQALGQGPQFIFQYYREEENGRGNFPPRFSGLQFPNYSSELNVNALELDDSALYLCASSLATVGVKNTEAFFGQGTRLTVV.